Sequencing of this T cell receptor beta chain was carried out in a study of blood T cell repertoires in COVID-19. From germline, CDR1 is SGHVS and CDR2 FNYEAQ. The ends were cut back, 5 bases at V and 7 bases at J, with 17 bases in the middle. The CDR3 has 15 amino acids. Recruitment covered 20 to 25 US areas and drew participants whose ages spanned roughly 18 to 95 years. Sequencing used immunoSEQ multiplex PCR; TCRdb keeps in-frame clones, though not all of them. The profile shows roughly 350,000 clones, more than 90% of them singletons. The chain is built from TRBV7-6 and TRBJ1-4; tentatively, D is TRBD1 (5 bases). The sequenced sample was PBMCs or T cells enriched from blood (not recorded which). This clonotype originated in a woman in her twenties or thirties who had recovered from COVID-19. The CDR3 loop is CASSPGGGPGEKLFF. Written as DNA, the CDR3 is TGTGCCAGCAGCCCTGGGGGGGGACCTGGTGAAAAACTGTTTTTT.